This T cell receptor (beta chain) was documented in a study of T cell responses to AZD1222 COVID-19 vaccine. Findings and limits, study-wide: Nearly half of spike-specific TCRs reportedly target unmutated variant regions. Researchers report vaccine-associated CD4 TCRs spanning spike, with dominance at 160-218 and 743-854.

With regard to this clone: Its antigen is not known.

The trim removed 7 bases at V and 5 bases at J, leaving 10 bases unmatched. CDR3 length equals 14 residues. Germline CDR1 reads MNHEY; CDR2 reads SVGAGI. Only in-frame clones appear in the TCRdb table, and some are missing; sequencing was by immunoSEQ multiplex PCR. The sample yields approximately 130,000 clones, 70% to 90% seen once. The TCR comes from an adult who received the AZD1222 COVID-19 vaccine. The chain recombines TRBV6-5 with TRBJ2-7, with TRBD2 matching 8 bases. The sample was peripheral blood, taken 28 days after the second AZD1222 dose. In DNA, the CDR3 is TGTGCCAGCATTAAGGAGCGGGAGTCCCACGAGCAGTACTTC. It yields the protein CASIKERESHEQYF.